This is a list of T cell receptor beta chains from one sample in a study of PD-1 blockade in mismatch repair-deficient tumors. Sequencing was performed with immunoSEQ multiplex PCR; in TCRdb, only in-frame clones are kept and a portion is missing. The sample contains approximately 40,000 clones, 70% to 80% of which appear only once. This sample comprised peripheral blood, obtained 4 weeks after starting pembrolizumab. These receptors were obtained from an adult with mismatch repair-deficient cancer. Each CDR3 is given with its conserved first and last residue. A D gene is named only where the DNA matches it firmly. Clone size is stated in some rows and not others, as once, few, many or a class when expanded.

>.|.|TRBJ1-5|TRBV19
TGTGCCAGTGAAGCCCGGGACATTAATCAGCCCCAGCATTTT
CASEARDINQPQHF
>TRBD1|.|TRBJ2-1|TRBV10-3
TGTGCCATCAGTGAGTCGAGGGCAGGGGGCTCGGGAGACAATGAGCAGTTCTTC
CAISESRAGGSGDNEQFF
>TRBD2|.|TRBJ2-5|TRBV6-1
TGTGCCAGCAGTGATCCGGGTAGCGGGCAAGAGACCCAGTACTTC
CASSDPGSGQETQYF
>.|.|TRBJ2-7|TRBV5-6
TGTGCCAGCAGCCTAGGACGGGAGCAGTACTTC
CASSLGREQYF
>.|.|TRBJ1-3|TRBV4-2
TGTGCCAGCAGTCCCCAACCAGTCGTCAACTCTGGAAACACCATATATTTT
CASSPQPVVNSGNTIYF
>TRBD2|.|TRBJ2-7|TRBV28
TGTGCCAGCAGTTTCTTAGCGGGAGGGCCCGACGAGCAGTACTTC
CASSFLAGGPDEQYF
>.|.|TRBJ1-2|TRBV21-1
TGTGCCAGCAGCCTTACAGGGTGGCTAGGCTACACCTTC
CASSLTGWLGYTF
>.|few|TRBJ1-5|TRBV28
TGTGCCAGCACGTCTGGGGGGTTGGGAAATCAGCCCCAGCATTTT
CASTSGGLGNQPQHF
>.|.|TRBJ2-5|TRBV6-5
TGTGCCAGCAGTACGAGACAGATACAAGAGACCCAGTACTTC
CASSTRQIQETQYF
>.|.|TRBJ2-1|TRBV7-6
TGTGCCAGCAGCTTAGCTCGACGTCTTGAGCCCACGCGTACCAATGAGCAGTTCTTC
CASSLARRLEPTRTNEQFF
>.|.|TRBJ1-5|TRBV6-1
TGTGCCAGCAGTGAACTACCCCCCGGGAGCAATCAGCCCCAGCATTTT
CASSELPPGSNQPQHF
>.|.|TRBJ1-1|TRBV11-3
TGTGCCAGCAGCTTAGAGGGGGTTTTGAACACTGAAGCTTTCTTT
CASSLEGVLNTEAFF
>TRBD1|.|TRBJ1-3|TRBV5-1
TGCGCCAGCAGCTTGACAGGGGGGGACACCATATATTTT
CASSLTGGDTIYF
>TRBD2|few|TRBJ2-1|TRBV7-2
TGTGCCAGCAGCTCTGCGGGACTAGCGAGCAATGAGCAGTTCTTC
CASSSAGLASNEQFF
>.|.|TRBJ1-5|TRBV27
TGTGCCAGCAGTCCGGTGAGGCATGGCAATCAGCCCCAGCATTTT
CASSPVRHGNQPQHF
>TRBD2|.|TRBJ2-5|TRBV5-6
TGTGCCAGCAGCTGGGGCGGGAGGGCCGTTTGGGAGACCCAGTACTTC
CASSWGGRAVWETQYF
>.|.|TRBJ1-5|TRBV2
TGTGCCAGCAGTGAAGAGGGGGTTCAGCCCCAGCATTTT
CASSEEGVQPQHF
>.|.|TRBJ2-1|TRBV5-6
TGTGCCAGCAGCTTGGTAGGGTTAGGCTCCTACAATGAGCAGTTCTTC
CASSLVGLGSYNEQFF
>.|.|TRBJ2-3|TRBV5-1
TGCGCCAGCAGCCAGCAGGGGAGTCCAGATACGCAGTATTTT
CASSQQGSPDTQYF
>.|.|TRBJ2-1|TRBV27
TGTGCCAGCAGTTTATATCCCGTTGGTGGACGGATGTATTACAATGAGCAGTTCTTC
CASSLYPVGGRMYYNEQFF
>TRBD2|.|TRBJ2-7|TRBV4-1
TGCGCCAGCAGCCTTATTAGCGGGAGAACCTACGAGCAGTACTTC
CASSLISGRTYEQYF
>.|.|TRBJ2-1|TRBV19
TGTGCCAGTAGACAGGAGGGCCAGATTTTCAATGAGCAGTTCTTC
CASRQEGQIFNEQFF
>.|.|TRBJ2-3|TRBV16
TGTGCCAGCAGCCAATGGACGGGAGAGGTTGCTACTATCACAGATACGCAGTATTTT
CASSQWTGEVATITDTQYF
>.|.|TRBJ1-5|TRBV18
TGTGCCAGCTCTATAGGGGGGGAGCAGCCCCAGCATTTT
CASSIGGEQPQHF
>TRBD1|.|TRBJ2-2|TRBV28
TGTGCCAGCAGCTGGGACAGGGAAGGCACCGGGGAGCTGTTTTTT
CASSWDREGTGELFF
>.|.|TRBJ1-5|TRBV5-1
TGCGCCAGCAGCTTGGGGGGTGAGTATCAGCCCCAGCATTTT
CASSLGGEYQPQHF
>.|.|TRBJ2-7|TRBV4-1
TGCGCCAGCAGCCAAGGCCCGGTCAACTACGAGCAGTACTTC
CASSQGPVNYEQYF
>.|few|TRBJ2-1|TRBV2
TGTGCCAGCAGTGTAACAGGGCGGAATGAGCAGTTCTTC
CASSVTGRNEQFF
>TRBD1|.|TRBJ1-2|TRBV27
TGTGCCAGCAGTTTCTCGGGACAGGGCTTTGACTATGGCTACACCTTC
CASSFSGQGFDYGYTF
>TRBD1|once|TRBJ2-1|TRBV27
TGTGCCAGTACCTCCGGGACAGCGGCAAATGAGCAGTTCTTC
CASTSGTAANEQFF
>TRBD2|.|TRBJ2-5|TRBV9
TGTGCCAGCAGCTCCCCCAGAGCGCGGGAGGGCCGGGGGGAGACCCAGTACTTC
CASSSPRAREGRGETQYF
>TRBD2|few|TRBJ2-7|TRBV7-9
TGTGCCAGCAGCCCCCCTAGCGGGAGGGCCTTGGAGCAGTACTTC
CASSPPSGRALEQYF
>TRBD2|.|TRBJ2-7|TRBV10-3
TGTGCCAGCAGTCCCTGGACTAGCGGGAGGTACGAGCAGTACTTC
CASSPWTSGRYEQYF
>TRBD1|.|TRBJ2-2|TRBV4-1
TGCGCCAGCAGCCAAGATCGGGGACAGGGGGCGCTGTTTTTT
CASSQDRGQGALFF
>.|.|TRBJ2-7|TRBV30
TGTGCCTGGAGCACAGGGTCCTACGAGCAGTACTTC
CAWSTGSYEQYF
>.|once|TRBJ1-5|TRBV5-1
TGCGCCAGCAGCTTCGATGGCAATCAGCCCCAGCATTTT
CASSFDGNQPQHF
>TRBD2|.|TRBJ2-7|TRBV7-2
TGTGCCAGCAGCTTAGTCGGGACTAGCGGATCCTACGAGCAGTACTTC
CASSLVGTSGSYEQYF
>TRBD1|.|TRBJ2-2|TRBV19
TGTGCCAGTAGTAGGACAGGGGAGAACACCGGGGAGCTGTTTTTT
CASSRTGENTGELFF
>.|.|TRBJ2-7|TRBV16
TGTGCCAGCAGCCTCATAGGGCTGGAATACGAGCAGTACTTC
CASSLIGLEYEQYF
>.|.|TRBJ2-7|TRBV10-2
TGCGCCAGCAGTGAGTCTCGACTTCCCTCCTACGAGCAGTACTTC
CASSESRLPSYEQYF
>.|.|TRBJ2-4|TRBV23-1
TGCGCCAGCAGTGACGGCGGTGAATCGGCCAAAAACATTCAGTACTTC
CASSDGGESAKNIQYF
>TRBD1|.|TRBJ2-4|TRBV7-2
TGTGCCAGCAGCAGAGGGACAGGGACGGACATTCAGTACTTC
CASSRGTGTDIQYF
>.|few|TRBJ2-5|TRBV30
TGTGCCTGGAGTTTCCTGACCGCGGGCCTTCTAACGGAGACCCAGTACTTC
CAWSFLTAGLLTETQYF
>.|.|TRBJ2-4|TRBV18
TGTGCCAGCTCACCACCCCTGGGCGGAGCCAAAAACATTCAGTACTTC
CASSPPLGGAKNIQYF
>TRBD2|.|TRBJ2-3|TRBV5-1
TGCGCCAGCAGCACGAGCGGGAGCCCAGATACGCAGTATTTT
CASSTSGSPDTQYF